The TCR beta chain under discussion was sequenced for a study of response to subunit inactivated influenza vaccine. CDR3 size: 16 residues. The germline CDR1 and CDR2 sequences are SGHTA and FQGNSA. The J segment lost 7 bases and the V segment lost 1 base, leaving 9 bases of the junction unmatched. TCRdb fed the RT-PCR reads into MiXCR, producing one record per CDR3 protein. The data show around 760,000 distinct CDR3 sequences, approximately 15% seen once. For this clonotype: Its antigen is unknown.

Study-wide findings and caveats: Authors suggested each seasonal flu vaccination may recruit only limited numbers of new T cells.

The starting material was PBMCs from blood, obtained less than 15 days before vaccination. The TCR sequence derives from a man between 45 and 60 years old who received an inactivated influenza vaccine. The gene calls are TRBV7-2 and TRBJ1-4, with 7 nucleotides matching TRBD1. The CDR3 sequence: CASSLVGTGAGEKLFF. The CDR3 DNA reads as TGTGCCAGCAGCTTAGTTGGAACAGGGGCAGGTGAAAAACTGTTTTTT.